Only a few counts were recorded for the clone carrying this T cell receptor beta chain. Its antigen is undetermined. This sample was taken from a study of cytotoxic CD8 clonotypes in ibrutinib-treated CLL. Background on the study: Response samples followed a median around 11 months of treatment, range 6 to 36. Study findings and constraints: Stable or contracted on treatment, public clonotypes were also uncommon.

Frozen PBMC stocks contributed roughly 2 micrograms of genomic DNA to the TCR beta libraries. Deep sequencing aimed at 1 in 200,000 to 1 in 1 million T cells' resolution. Sequencing was performed with immunoSEQ multiplex PCR; in TCRdb, only in-frame clones are kept and a portion is missing. This table holds about 50,000 clones, 50% to 65% found once. This CDR3 is built from 12 residues. Trimming removed 9 bases from V and 7 bases from J; junction bases left unmatched: 6. Germline-derived CDR1 and CDR2 are SNHLY and FYNNEI. The sequence derives from a human donor with chronic lymphocytic leukemia. The source material was PBMCs, sampled after 24 months of ibrutinib treatment. The chain links TRBV2 to TRBJ1-5; TRBD1 agrees at 7 bases. The CDR3 reads CASTGDGQPQHF. The CDR3 nucleotides are TGTGCCAGTACAGGGGATGGGCAGCCCCAGCATTTT.